The 14 T cell receptor beta chains presented below share a single source sample, sequenced in a study of tumor-infiltrating lymphocytes in primary liver carcinoma. Total RNA (roughly 0.45 ug) served as template for TCR beta cDNA synthesis primed by a constant-region primer. The TCR beta library was amplified through three nested multiplex PCR rounds in a modified ARM-PCR procedure. In the first two PCR rounds, TRBV1-TRBV30 forward primers were paired with a C-beta reverse primer, and each round lasted nine to ten cycles. TCRdb fed the multiplex PCR reads into MiXCR, producing one record per CDR3 protein. The sample has about 330,000 distinct CDR3 sequences, 65% seen once. Blood RNA was derived from unsorted whole blood, and germline DNA was extracted too. Input material: peripheral blood. These receptors originate from a man in his forties with primary liver carcinoma and hepatitis B virus infection.

The chain employs TRBV28 and TRBJ2-7; D may match TRBD1 or TRBD2 (5 bases each). This CDR3 has 14 amino acids. Germline V gene data show CDR1 as MDHEN and CDR2 as SYDVKM. The V end was cut by 8 bases, the J end by 3 bases, with 17 bases between. The CDR3 DNA sequence: TGTGCCAGCGTCGGGACGTTAGGTATCTACGAGCAGTACTTC. As protein: CASVGTLGIYEQYF.

Notes on this clonotype: Being one base from a much bigger clone, this may be a read error. V is TRBV6-1 and J is TRBJ2-7, with 7 bases that match TRBD2. The germline V gene encodes CDR1 MNHNS and CDR2 SASEGT. J was trimmed by 3 bases and V by 8 bases; bases with no gene match: 13. This CDR3 has 15 amino acids. This CDR3 reads CASRLTSPVDYEQYF. The CDR3 DNA reads TGTGCCAGCCGCTTGACTAGCCCCGTTGACTACGAGCAGTACTTC.

J is TRBJ1-2 and V is TRBV4-2; D not resolved. Per germline, CDR1 LGHNA and CDR2 YNFKEQ. V lost 0 bases, J lost 1 base, and 6 bases lay in between. This CDR3 is built from 14 residues. CDR3 coding DNA: TGTGCCAGCAGCCAAGACGTCAGTAACTATGGCTACACCTTC. Translation: CASSQDVSNYGYTF.

J is TRBJ2-3 and V is TRBV4-3, with 16 bases fitting TRBD2. Germline CDR1 and CDR2: LGHNA and YSLEER. CDR3 length: 20 residues. V shed 4 bases, J shed 1 base, and the junction held 11 bases outside the gene matches. The CDR3 loop is CASSLLGLAGGPQGTDTQYF. The CDR3 nucleotides are TGCGCCAGCAGCCTACTGGGACTAGCGGGAGGGCCGCAGGGCACAGATACGCAGTATTTT.

To note about this clonotype: The CDR3 does not close with the conserved phenylalanine or tryptophan, likely indicating a read error. The V call is TRBV11-2, the J call TRBJ1-1; 7 positions agree with TRBD1. Germline values: CDR1 SGHAT, CDR2 FQNNGV. The CDR3 spans 14 residues. The J segment lost 7 bases and the V segment lost 1 base, leaving 6 bases of the junction unmatched. The CDR3 region has the DNA TGTGCCAGCAGCTTAGCAGGGGGTATCGGTGAAGCTTTCCTT. Protein: CASSLAGGIGEAFL.

Comments on this clonotype: With a much larger clone just one base away, this may be a read error. The rearrangement links TRBV10-3 to TRBJ2-5; 9 nucleotides line up with TRBD2. V shed 11 bases and J 5 bases; nucleotides not matched to a gene: 12. The length of the CDR3 is 14 residues. Germline-derived CDR1 and CDR2 are ENHRY and SYGVKD. The CDR3 bases are TGTGCCGTAAGTGCGGGAGGGCTTGGTGAGACCCAGTACTTC. Protein sequence: CAVSAGGLGETQYF.

This clonotype was seen just once. This sequence may be a read error, since a much larger clone differs from it by one base. The CDR3 protein is CASSIAGQSPQHF. CDR3 DNA sequence: TGTGCCAGCAGTATAGCTGGTCAGAGCCCCCAGCATTTT. V and J are TRBV12-3 or TRBV12-4 and TRBJ1-5, with no clear D. The CDR3 is 13 amino acids.

This clonotype was recorded at least ten times. V and J are TRBV4-1 and TRBJ2-5; TRBD1 matches at 10 bases. The CDR3 totals 15 residues. Trimming removed 4 bases from V and 2 bases from J; junction bases left unmatched: 4. From germline, CDR1 is MGHRA and CDR2 YSYEKL. For the CDR3, the DNA is TGCGCCAGCAGCCTCCGGGACAGGGGACAAGAGACCCAGTACTTC. Translating it yields CASSLRDRGQETQYF.

The chain carries TRBV30 and TRBJ1-3, with D tentatively TRBD1 (5 bases). The CDR3 is made up of 16 amino acids. V gave up 2 bases and J gave up 2 bases, with 16 bases separating them. Germline CDR1 GTSNPN, CDR2 SVGIG (reference sequence). In DNA form, the CDR3 reads TGTGCCTGGAGTCCACACTCCGGGGACCCTGGAAACACCATATATTTT. Its translation: CAWSPHSGDPGNTIYF.

Notes on this clonotype: Relative to the germline gene, one junction end is altered; a read error may explain this. The chain recombines TRBV29-1 with TRBJ2-7; D is possibly TRBD1 or TRBD2 (6 bases each). The CDR3 contains 15 residues. The germline CDR1 and CDR2 sequences are SQVTM and ANQGSEA. CDR3 region: CIARTMGGVIYEQYF. The CDR3 DNA sequence: TGCATCGCTAGGACGATGGGGGGCGTAATCTACGAGCAATACTTC.

Remarks on this clonotype: A read error may explain this, as a much larger clone is one base away. This chain links TRBV6-5 with TRBJ1-6; 7 bases are shared with TRBD1. Looked up from germline, CDR1 is MNHEY and CDR2 is SVGAGI. CDR3 length equals 15 residues. The CDR3 reads CGSRGGSSYNSPLHF. CDR3 DNA: TGTGGCAGCCGAGGGGGCAGCTCCTATAATTCACCCCTCCACTTT.

This clonotype appeared a single time. The junction departs from germline at one end; a sequencing error may be responsible. V usage is TRBV11-2 and J usage is TRBJ2-7, with TRBD1 matching over 8 bases. The CDR3 consists of 15 residues. The germline V gene encodes CDR1 SGHAT and CDR2 FQNNGV. CDR3 nucleotides: TGTACCAGCAGCCTAGAACAGGGGGGCCTCTATGAGCAGTACTTC. It specifies CTSSLEQGGLYEQYF.

The chain uses TRBV28 and TRBJ2-7, with D unclear. CDR3 length: 13 residues. With 2 bases removed from V and 5 bases from J, the gap between germline ends came to 10 bases. The germline V gene has CDR1 MDHEN and CDR2 SYDVKM. The CDR3 DNA reads TGTGCCAGCAGTTTACTGTTGGGGAACGAGCAGTACTTC. Its translation: CASSLLLGNEQYF.

The genes are TRBV6-1 and TRBJ2-7, with D possibly matching TRBD2 (6 bases). Germline assignment: CDR1 MNHNS and CDR2 SASEGT. The CDR3 consists of 15 residues. Trimming took 4 bases from V and 4 from J, leaving 17 bases between them. In DNA form, the CDR3 reads TGTGCCAGCAGTGGCCGGGCTAGCGAGAGTTACGAGCAGTACTTC. Protein sequence: CASSGRASESYEQYF.